This T cell receptor (beta chain) originates from a study of control samples from healthy donors and cancer patients (TCRdb year 2020). Looking up the germline V gene (reference sequence) yields CDR1 LNHNV and CDR2 YYDKDF. The CDR3 holds 11 amino acids from the cysteine to the phenylalanine. The entry retains the CDR3 DNA only, 33 bases that are in frame from base 1. Between the V and J ends, shortened by 8 bases and 5 bases respectively, the junction contains 8 bases. To note about this clone: This clone's antigen is unknown. Base qualities are missing; no much larger clone stands one base away.

Libraries were built with the immunoSEQ multiplex PCR assay. The immuneACCESS repertoire file appears here via TCRdb, limited to in-frame rearrangements. These files lack a portion of the clones; in checked studies, under half of the deficit traces to unresolved V genes, and the cause of the others is not known. The sample has approximately 170,000 clones on record, around 93% of them singletons. The ten largest clones represent roughly 4.3% of the sample. Sequenced material: blood. In this chain, TRBV15 is recombined with TRBJ2-3; no confident D gene assignment can be made. This TCR was recovered from a woman in her sixties in good health. The CDR3 is CATATGDTQYF. In nucleotide form, the sequence is TGTGCCACCGCGACGGGAGATACGCAGTATTTT.